The 27 T cell receptor beta chains given below trace back to one sample, sequenced in a study of blood T cell repertoires in COVID-19. The assay was immunoSEQ multiplex PCR, and TCRdb's table has in-frame clones only and misses some. This table holds about 50,000 clones, roughly 85% found once. Specimen: peripheral blood. The receptors were sampled from a man in his 70s with acute or convalescent COVID-19.

To note about this clone: At the DNA level, this CDR3 is encoded by other sequences in the same sample as well. The J gene is TRBJ2-5, the V gene TRBV28; TRBD2 might be the D (5 bases). The V gene's germline CDR1 is MDHEN and CDR2 SYDVKM. This CDR3 has 17 residues. With 8 bases removed from V and 5 bases from J, the gap between germline ends came to 27 bases. The CDR3 DNA is TGTGCCAGCGGTAAGCTGGGCCCGAGGGCCCGACGGGAGACCCAGTACTTC. It translates to CASGKLGPRARRETQYF.

The chain recombines TRBV12-5 with TRBJ1-5; D possibly corresponds to TRBD1 (5 bases). The ends were cut back, 2 bases at V and 6 bases at J, with 8 bases in the middle. CDR3 length: 13 amino acids. Germline V lookup: CDR1 LGHNT, CDR2 FRNRAP. For the CDR3, the DNA is TGTGCTAGTGGTTTGACGGGGGTTCAGCCCCAGCATTTT. Its translation is CASGLTGVQPQHF.

This clone came up once. The chain carries TRBV5-4 and TRBJ2-3; the match to TRBD1 covers 7 bases. There are 16 residues in the CDR3. V lost 4 bases and J lost 8; bases outside the gene matches: 16. Looked up from germline, CDR1 is SGHNT and CDR2 is YYREEE (reference sequence). The CDR3 region is CASSIQGSGSTFTQYF. In nucleotides, the CDR3 is TGTGCCAGCAGCATACAGGGGAGTGGGTCCACATTTACGCAGTATTTT.

The V call is TRBV10-3, the J call TRBJ1-1, with D perhaps TRBD1 (5 bases). Trimming shortened V by 7 bases and J by 1 base, and 10 bases separated the two germline ends. Germline V gene lookup returns CDR1 ENHRY and CDR2 SYGVKD. The CDR3 consists of 13 residues. CDR3 amino acids: CAIKIDRNTEAFF. The CDR3 bases are TGTGCCATCAAAATTGACAGGAACACTGAAGCTTTCTTT.

The V call is TRBV27, the J call TRBJ1-2, with D possibly TRBD1 on 5 matching bases. The CDR3 loop spans 12 amino acids. Germline V gene lookup returns CDR1 MNHEY and CDR2 SMNVEV (reference sequence). V lost 6 bases, J lost 4 bases, and 9 bases lay in between. The CDR3 region is CASRAGFYGYTF. Written as DNA, the CDR3 is TGTGCCAGCAGGGCAGGGTTCTATGGCTACACCTTC.

CDR3 sequence (DNA): TGTGCCAGCAGTCCCGCGGGATTGACCGGGGAGCTGTTTTTT. As protein: CASSPAGLTGELFF. The chain joins TRBV28 to TRBJ2-2; possibly TRBD2 for D (6 bases). Germline V gene sequence: CDR1 MDHEN, CDR2 SYDVKM. V shed 5 bases and J shed 5 bases, with 12 bases lying between them. CDR3 size: 14 residues.

This chain uses TRBV24-1 with TRBJ1-5, with D hard to call. The CDR3 has 12 amino acids. V lost 6 bases and J lost 4, with 6 bases in between. Per the germline V gene, CDR1 is KGHDR and CDR2 is SFDVKD. The CDR3 DNA reads TGTGCCACCAGTCGGGGAAATCAGCCCCAGCATTTT. Amino acids: CATSRGNQPQHF.

This chain links TRBV2 with TRBJ1-2; TRBD1 matches at 7 bases. The germline gives CDR1 SNHLY, CDR2 FYNNEI. Trimming took 0 bases from V and 2 from J; bases not matched to a gene: 12. This CDR3 has 18 residues. The CDR3 nucleotides read TGTGCCAGCAGTGAAGCGCTAGTGGGTCCGACAGGGAACTATGGCTACACCTTC. Translation: CASSEALVGPTGNYGYTF.

V is TRBV7-2 and J is TRBJ2-1; possibly TRBD2 for D (5 bases). This CDR3 is built from 16 residues. V shed 0 bases and J shed 7 bases, with 16 bases lying between them. In germline, CDR1 is SGHTA, CDR2 FQGNSA. CDR3 sequence (DNA): TGTGCCAGCAGCTTAGCGCGGATAGCGACGAGAAATGAGCAGTTCTTC. Protein: CASSLARIATRNEQFF.

The V and J genes are TRBV19 and TRBJ1-4, with TRBD1 matching 8 bases. The CDR3 runs 16 residues. Trimming cost V 5 bases and J 7 bases; bases outside gene matches: 12. The germline CDR1 and CDR2 sequences are LNHDA and SQIVND (reference sequence). CDR3 loop: CASSAQGARFGEKLFF. CDR3 DNA sequence: TGTGCCAGTAGTGCCCAGGGGGCTCGCTTTGGTGAAAAACTGTTTTTT.

The V gene is TRBV19, the J gene TRBJ1-5; D gene uncertain. The germline gives CDR1 LNHDA, CDR2 SQIVND (reference sequence). V dropped 4 bases and J dropped 5 bases, with 12 bases sitting between them. The CDR3 contains 14 residues. This CDR3 reads CASSKRDRDQPQHF. CDR3 nucleotides: TGTGCCAGTAGTAAGCGGGATCGAGATCAGCCCCAGCATTTT.

This clone was seen a few times. The rearrangement links TRBV7-9 to TRBJ1-1; tentative D call: TRBD1 (5 bases). The CDR3 is 15 residues long. The V gene's germline CDR1 is SEHNR and CDR2 FQNEAQ (reference sequence). The V end lost 0 bases, the J end lost 1 base, and 9 bases lay between the germline ends. The CDR3 loop is CASSLALGQNTEAFF. CDR3 nucleotide sequence: TGTGCCAGCAGCTTAGCGCTAGGACAGAACACTGAAGCTTTCTTT.

This clone appeared a single time. The chain couples TRBV19 to TRBJ1-2, with a tentative D call TRBD1 (6 bases). Germline CDR1 reads LNHDA; CDR2 reads SQIVND (reference sequence). V was pared by 5 bases and J by 5 bases, with 12 bases between. This CDR3 comprises 13 residues. The CDR3 spells CASSLTGLYGYTF. Written as DNA, the CDR3 is TGTGCCAGTAGTTTAACAGGGCTTTATGGCTACACCTTC.

The V gene is TRBV7-3, the J gene TRBJ2-3; D remains ambiguous. The germline V gene encodes CDR1 SGHTA and CDR2 FQGTGA. Deletions cut 4 bases from V and 2 bases from J, with 25 bases between. The length of the CDR3 is 19 residues. The CDR3 protein is CASSSPLEKANDVTDTQYF. In nucleotides, the CDR3 is TGTGCCAGCAGCTCCCCCTTGGAGAAGGCCAACGATGTCACAGATACGCAGTATTTT.

This clone was detected once. This chain connects TRBV4-2 to TRBJ1-3, with D possibly matching TRBD1 (5 bases). CDR3 length equals 14 residues. Trimming left V 1 base short and J 4 bases short, with 8 bases between. Germline CDR1 reads LGHNA; CDR2 reads YNFKEQ. The CDR3 coding sequence is TGTGCCAGCAGCCAAGCAGGGTACGGAAACACCATATATTTT. This sequence encodes CASSQAGYGNTIYF.

This rearrangement joins TRBV24-1 to TRBJ1-6; no reliable D call. Between the trimmed V and J ends, which lost 1 base and 7 bases, there was a span of 10 bases. Germline V gives CDR1 KGHDR, CDR2 SFDVKD. The CDR3 spans 15 residues. The CDR3 loop is CATSDLWALNSPLHF. CDR3 DNA: TGTGCCACCAGTGATTTATGGGCCCTAAATTCACCCCTCCACTTT.

The chain uses TRBV7-9 and TRBJ1-1; the D is unclear. Per germline, CDR1 SEHNR and CDR2 FQNEAQ (reference sequence). The CDR3 is 13 amino acids. Trimming left V 5 bases short and J 1 base short, with 8 bases between. DNA of the CDR3: TGTGCCAGCAGCGATGCAGGGAACACTGAAGCTTTCTTT. Its protein product is CASSDAGNTEAFF.

The V gene is TRBV7-2, the J gene TRBJ2-2; D may be TRBD2 (6 bases). The germline CDR1 and CDR2 sequences are SGHTA and FQGNSA. The CDR3 sequence is 11 residues long. The ends were cut back, 10 bases at V and 6 bases at J, with 9 bases in the middle. The CDR3 is CATSGAGELFF. For the CDR3, the DNA is TGTGCCACTTCGGGGGCCGGGGAGCTGTTTTTT.

The chain's CDR3 is CASSLVQQGVNEQFF. The CDR3 DNA reads as TGTGCCAGCAGCCTCGTCCAACAGGGGGTAAATGAGCAGTTCTTC. The rearrangement uses TRBV3-1 (or the pseudogene TRBV3-2) and TRBJ2-1, with 8 positions matching TRBD1. The J segment lost 7 bases and the V segment lost 4 bases, leaving 9 bases of the junction unmatched. The CDR3 consists of 15 residues. Germline assignment: CDR1 LGHDT and CDR2 YNNKEL (reference sequence).

V is TRBV6-2 or TRBV6-3 and J is TRBJ2-7, with D maybe TRBD2 (6 bases). Deletions cut 2 bases from V and 6 bases from J, with 14 bases between. This CDR3 region has 14 residues. CDR1 is MNHEY and CDR2 is SVGEGT in the germline V gene. In DNA, the CDR3 is TGTGCCAGCAGTTACGTTAGAGGGAGGAGCGAGCAGTACTTC. Translating gives CASSYVRGRSEQYF.

This chain links TRBV6-1 with TRBJ1-6; weak D call: TRBD1 (6 bases). Germline CDR1 reads MNHNS; CDR2 reads SASEGT. Trimming pared 1 base from V and 9 bases from J, leaving 13 bases between. The CDR3 is 15 amino acids. The CDR3 coding sequence is TGTGCCAGCAGTGAAGTTCCAGGGGTGGCTTCACCCCTCCACTTT. Its translation: CASSEVPGVASPLHF.

V and J are TRBV29-1 and TRBJ1-1; tentatively, D is TRBD1 (5 bases). There are 12 residues in the CDR3. CDR1 is SQVTM, CDR2 ANQGSEA, per germline. The V end was cut by 4 bases, the J end by 5 bases, with 11 bases between. The CDR3 DNA reads TGCAGCGTTGTTGTGACAGAGACTGAAGCTTTCTTT. Translation: CSVVVTETEAFF.

The chain has TRBV11-3 and TRBJ2-1, with 8 bases aligning to TRBD2. The CDR3 consists of 15 residues. The germline V gene has CDR1 SGHNT and CDR2 YENEEA. After removal of 5 bases from V and 3 bases from J, the junction contained 6 bases not matched to a gene. The CDR3 spells CASSGTGGSYNEQFF. DNA of the CDR3: TGTGCCAGCAGCGGGACGGGGGGGAGCTACAATGAGCAGTTCTTC.

In its sample, this clone was seen once. V usage is TRBV27 and J usage is TRBJ1-1, with TRBD1 as a possible D gene (6 bases). The CDR3 is made up of 18 amino acids. Trimming took off 1 base at V and 1 base at J, with 19 bases between the two ends. Germline V lookup: CDR1 MNHEY, CDR2 SMNVEV (reference sequence). This CDR3 reads CASSLFFRTALPNTEAFF. The CDR3 DNA sequence: TGTGCCAGCAGTTTATTTTTTCGGACAGCTCTGCCGAACACTGAAGCTTTCTTT.

This clone was observed a few times. The chain combines TRBV28 with TRBJ2-6; a weak D match, TRBD2 (6 bases). Germline loops: CDR1 MDHEN, CDR2 SYDVKM. The length of the CDR3 is 17 residues. The ends were cut back, 5 bases at V and 1 base at J, with 15 bases in the middle. Here the CDR3 reads CASSEGGSGSGANVLTF. The CDR3 DNA reads as TGTGCCAGCAGTGAGGGAGGCAGTGGGTCTGGGGCCAACGTCCTGACTTTC.

The rearrangement links TRBV9 to TRBJ1-3; D not resolved. CDR3 length: 14 residues. CDR1 is SGDLS, CDR2 YYNGEE, per germline. The V end lost 4 bases, the J end lost 1 base, and 9 bases lay between the germline ends. CDR3 residues: CASSPPLSGNTIYF. The DNA of the CDR3 is TGTGCCAGCAGCCCTCCTCTTTCTGGAAACACCATATATTTT.

Only one count was recorded for this clone. This chain joins TRBV6-5 and TRBJ1-5; D is uncertain. The length of the CDR3 is 14 residues. CDR1 and CDR2 (germline): MNHEY, SVGAGI. V lost 0 bases to trimming and J lost 5 bases, with 8 bases between them. The CDR3 spells CASSYSRRDQPQHF. DNA of the CDR3: TGTGCCAGCAGTTACTCGAGACGGGATCAGCCCCAGCATTTT.